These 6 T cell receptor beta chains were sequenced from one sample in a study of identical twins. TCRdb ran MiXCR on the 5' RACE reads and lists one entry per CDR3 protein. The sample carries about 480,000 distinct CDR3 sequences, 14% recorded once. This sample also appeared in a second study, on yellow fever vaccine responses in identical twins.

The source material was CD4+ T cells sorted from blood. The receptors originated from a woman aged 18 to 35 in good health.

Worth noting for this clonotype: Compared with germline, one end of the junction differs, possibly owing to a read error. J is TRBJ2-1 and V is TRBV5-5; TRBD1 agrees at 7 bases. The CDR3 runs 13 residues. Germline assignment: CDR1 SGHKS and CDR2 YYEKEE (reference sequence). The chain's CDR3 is CASGLTGIPQQFF. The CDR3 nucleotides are TGTGCCAGCGGCTTGACAGGGATACCCCAGCAGTTCTTC.

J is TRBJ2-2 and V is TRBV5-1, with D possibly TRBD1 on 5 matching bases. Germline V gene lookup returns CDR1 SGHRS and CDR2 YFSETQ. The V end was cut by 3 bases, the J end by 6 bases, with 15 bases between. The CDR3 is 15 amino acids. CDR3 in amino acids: CASSYQEPGPGELFF. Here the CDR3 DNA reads TGCGCCAGCAGCTACCAGGAGCCAGGGCCCGGGGAGCTGTTTTTT.

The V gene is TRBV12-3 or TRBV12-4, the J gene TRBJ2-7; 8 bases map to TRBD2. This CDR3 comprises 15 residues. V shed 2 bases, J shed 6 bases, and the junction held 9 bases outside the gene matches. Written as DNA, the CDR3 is TGTGCCAGCAGTTTAATTACGAGCGGGAGCTCCGAGCAGTACTTC. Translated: CASSLITSGSSEQYF.

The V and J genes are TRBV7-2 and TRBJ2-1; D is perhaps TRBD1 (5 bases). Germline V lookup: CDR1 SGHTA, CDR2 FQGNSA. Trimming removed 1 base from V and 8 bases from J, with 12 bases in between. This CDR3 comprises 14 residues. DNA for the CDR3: TGTGCCAGCAGCTTAGGGCTCAGGGTCTATGAGCAGTTCTTC. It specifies CASSLGLRVYEQFF.

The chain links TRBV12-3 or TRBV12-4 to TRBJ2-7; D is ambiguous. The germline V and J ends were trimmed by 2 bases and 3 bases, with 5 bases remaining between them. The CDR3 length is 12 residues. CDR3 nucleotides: TGTGCCAGCAGTTTACGGGTCTACGAGCAGTACTTC. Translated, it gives CASSLRVYEQYF.

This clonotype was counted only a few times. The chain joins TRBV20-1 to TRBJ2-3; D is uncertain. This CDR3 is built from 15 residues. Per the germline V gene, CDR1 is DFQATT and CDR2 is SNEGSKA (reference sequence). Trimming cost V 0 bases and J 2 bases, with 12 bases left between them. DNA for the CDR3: TGCAGTGCTAGAGATGACGGGCTACCCACAGATACGCAGTATTTT. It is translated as CSARDDGLPTDTQYF.